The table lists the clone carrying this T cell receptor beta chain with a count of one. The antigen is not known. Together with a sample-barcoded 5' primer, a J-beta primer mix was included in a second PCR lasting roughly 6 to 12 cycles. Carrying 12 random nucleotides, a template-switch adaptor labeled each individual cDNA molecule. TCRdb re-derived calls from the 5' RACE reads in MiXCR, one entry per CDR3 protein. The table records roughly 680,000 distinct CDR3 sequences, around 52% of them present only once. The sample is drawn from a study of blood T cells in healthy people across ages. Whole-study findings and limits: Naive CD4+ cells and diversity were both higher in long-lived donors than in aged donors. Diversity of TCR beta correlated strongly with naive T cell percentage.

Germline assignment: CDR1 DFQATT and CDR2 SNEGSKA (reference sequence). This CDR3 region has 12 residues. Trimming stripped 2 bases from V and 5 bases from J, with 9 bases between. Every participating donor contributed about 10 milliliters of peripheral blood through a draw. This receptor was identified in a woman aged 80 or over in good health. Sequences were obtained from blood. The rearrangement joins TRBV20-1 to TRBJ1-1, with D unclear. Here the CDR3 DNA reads TGCAGTGCTAGATTGGGGAGTACTGAAGCTTTCTTT. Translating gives CSARLGSTEAFF.